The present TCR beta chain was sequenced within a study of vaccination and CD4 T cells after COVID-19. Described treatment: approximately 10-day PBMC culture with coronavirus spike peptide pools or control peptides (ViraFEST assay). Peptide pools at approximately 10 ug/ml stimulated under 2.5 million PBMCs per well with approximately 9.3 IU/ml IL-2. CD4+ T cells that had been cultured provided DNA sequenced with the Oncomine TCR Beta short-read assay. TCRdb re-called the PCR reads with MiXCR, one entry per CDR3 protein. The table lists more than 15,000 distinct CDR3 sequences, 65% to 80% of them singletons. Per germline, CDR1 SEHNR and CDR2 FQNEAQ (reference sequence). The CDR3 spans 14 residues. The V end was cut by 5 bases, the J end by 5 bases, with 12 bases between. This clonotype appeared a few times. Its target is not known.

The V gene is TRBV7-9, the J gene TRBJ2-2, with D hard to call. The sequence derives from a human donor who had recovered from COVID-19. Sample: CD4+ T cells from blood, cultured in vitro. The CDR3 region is CASSPGLTTGELFF. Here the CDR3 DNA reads TGTGCCAGCAGCCCGGGCCTCACAACCGGGGAGCTGTTTTTT. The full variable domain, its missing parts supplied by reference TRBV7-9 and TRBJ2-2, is DTGVSQNPRHKITKRGQNVTFRCDPISEHNRLYWYRQTLGQGPEFLTYFQNEAQLEKSRLLSDRFSAERPKGSFSTLEIQRTEQGDSAMYLCASSPGLTTGELFFGEGSRLTVL.